This T cell receptor beta chain was retrieved from a study of cytomegalovirus exposure and HLA in healthy donors. The PCR was carried out with 60 Vbeta primers and 13 Jbeta primers. Using immunoSEQ multiplex PCR, the repertoire was profiled, and TCRdb retains in-frame clones only, with some absent. The sample carries hundreds of thousands of clones, about 77% recorded once. Germline V CDR1 and CDR2: SGHNT, YYREEE (reference sequence). Trimming removed 0 bases from V and 1 base from J, with 11 bases in between. The CDR3 loop spans 15 amino acids. Material: PBMCs. The source of this sequence is a boy aged 5-17 years in good health and CMV-seronegative. J is TRBJ2-7 and V is TRBV5-4, with D maybe TRBD1 (5 bases). The CDR3 here is CASSLEGAVSYEQYF. CDR3 nucleotides: TGTGCCAGCAGCTTGGAAGGGGCGGTATCCTACGAGCAGTACTTC.